This is a list of T cell receptor beta chains from one sample in a study of CD8 T cells in ankylosing spondylitis. TCRdb recomputed calls from the 5' RACE reads with MiXCR, one row per CDR3 protein. The sample shows approximately 200,000 distinct CDR3 sequences, 9.5% to 15% of them seen only once. The sample comprised blood, either unsorted or a sorted T cell fraction (not recorded which). These receptors all come from a male donor with ankylosing spondylitis or in good health (not recorded which). CDR3s include the opening cysteine and the closing phenylalanine or tryptophan. Each record gives: CDR3 length, clone size, D gene, J gene, V gene, CDR3 protein, CDR3 DNA. D genes are given only for firm matches. Only some rows state a clone size, as once, few, many or a class for expanded clones.

len: 15
abundance: .
d_gene: .
j_gene: TRBJ1-5
v_gene: TRBV30
CDR3aa: CAWSEGTASNQPQHF
CDR3nt: TGTGCCTGGAGTGAGGGTACAGCTAGCAATCAGCCCCAGCATTTT

len: 12
abundance: .
d_gene: .
j_gene: TRBJ2-3
v_gene: TRBV4-1
CDR3aa: CASSQRTDTQYF
CDR3nt: TGCGCCAGCAGCCAAAGAACAGATACGCAGTATTTT

len: 14
abundance: few
d_gene: .
j_gene: TRBJ2-2
v_gene: TRBV27
CDR3aa: CASSLSGYTGELFF
CDR3nt: TGTGCCAGCAGTTTATCAGGGTACACCGGGGAGCTGTTTTTT

len: 17
abundance: .
d_gene: TRBD2
j_gene: TRBJ2-1
v_gene: TRBV16
CDR3aa: CASSPEVTSGSRDEQFF
CDR3nt: TGTGCCAGCAGCCCCGAAGTGACTAGCGGGAGTAGGGATGAGCAGTTCTTC

len: 14
abundance: many
d_gene: .
j_gene: TRBJ1-2
v_gene: TRBV6-5
CDR3aa: CASSYSPDNYGYTF
CDR3nt: TGTGCCAGCAGTTACTCGCCTGACAACTATGGCTACACCTTC

len: 16
abundance: many
d_gene: .
j_gene: TRBJ2-1
v_gene: TRBV21-1
CDR3aa: CASSKGSSGNYNEQFF
CDR3nt: TGTGCCAGCAGCAAAGGTTCTAGCGGAAATTACAATGAGCAGTTCTTC

len: 15
abundance: few
d_gene: TRBD2
j_gene: TRBJ2-4
v_gene: TRBV7-9
CDR3aa: CASSDGGGIENIQYF
CDR3nt: TGTGCCAGCAGCGACGGGGGGGGGATCGAAAACATTCAGTACTTC

len: 22
abundance: few
d_gene: TRBD2
j_gene: TRBJ2-2
v_gene: TRBV5-1
CDR3aa: CASSPSNSLAGGPKGSTGELFF
CDR3nt: TGCGCCAGCAGCCCCTCGAACTCTCTAGCGGGAGGGCCAAAGGGGAGCACCGGGGAGCTGTTTTTT

len: 15
abundance: few
d_gene: TRBD2
j_gene: TRBJ2-1
v_gene: TRBV4-1
CDR3aa: CASSQDRTSGFEQFF
CDR3nt: TGCGCCAGCAGCCAAGATAGGACTAGCGGTTTTGAGCAGTTCTTC

len: 14
abundance: few
d_gene: TRBD1
j_gene: TRBJ2-7
v_gene: TRBV12-3/TRBV12-4
CDR3aa: CASSPGTEGYEQYF
CDR3nt: TGTGCCAGCAGTCCCGGGACAGAGGGCTACGAGCAGTACTTC

len: 13
abundance: .
d_gene: .
j_gene: TRBJ1-2
v_gene: TRBV20-1
CDR3aa: CSARDPTNYGYTF
CDR3nt: TGCAGTGCTCGGGACCCTACTAACTATGGCTACACCTTC

len: 15
abundance: .
d_gene: .
j_gene: TRBJ2-1
v_gene: TRBV20-1
CDR3aa: CSARGAGSSYNEQFF
CDR3nt: TGCAGTGCTAGAGGGGCGGGGTCTTCGTACAATGAGCAGTTCTTC

len: 13
abundance: few
d_gene: .
j_gene: TRBJ2-7
v_gene: TRBV6-6
CDR3aa: CASSYGNYYEQYF
CDR3nt: TGTGCCAGCAGTTACGGCAATTACTACGAGCAGTACTTC

len: 15
abundance: few
d_gene: TRBD1
j_gene: TRBJ1-1
v_gene: TRBV19
CDR3aa: CASGSSGTGGTEAFF
CDR3nt: TGTGCCAGCGGATCGTCGGGGACAGGGGGCACTGAAGCTTTCTTT

len: 14
abundance: few
d_gene: .
j_gene: TRBJ1-2
v_gene: TRBV29-1
CDR3aa: CSVEERVRHYGYTF
CDR3nt: TGCAGCGTTGAAGAGAGGGTTAGGCACTATGGCTACACCTTC

len: 14
abundance: few
d_gene: TRBD2
j_gene: TRBJ2-7
v_gene: TRBV4-1
CDR3aa: CASSHPGLVREQYF
CDR3nt: TGCGCCAGCAGTCATCCGGGACTAGTGAGGGAGCAGTACTTC

len: 13
abundance: many
d_gene: .
j_gene: TRBJ2-7
v_gene: TRBV29-1
CDR3aa: CSATTVSSYEQYF
CDR3nt: TGCAGCGCAACGACCGTTAGCTCCTACGAGCAGTACTTC

len: 15
abundance: .
d_gene: .
j_gene: TRBJ2-7
v_gene: TRBV5-6
CDR3aa: CASSSVEGGTYEQYF
CDR3nt: TGTGCCAGCAGCTCCGTGGAGGGTGGGACCTACGAGCAGTACTTC

len: 14
abundance: .
d_gene: TRBD1
j_gene: TRBJ2-1
v_gene: TRBV7-6
CDR3aa: CASSLDRGAKEQFF
CDR3nt: TGTGCCAGCAGCTTAGACAGGGGGGCAAAGGAGCAGTTCTTC

len: 20
abundance: many
d_gene: TRBD2
j_gene: TRBJ2-1
v_gene: TRBV11-1
CDR3aa: CASLGNGGLAGGGTYNEQFF
CDR3nt: TGTGCCAGCCTAGGAAACGGGGGACTAGCGGGAGGAGGAACCTACAATGAGCAGTTCTTC

len: 16
abundance: .
d_gene: .
j_gene: TRBJ2-3
v_gene: TRBV4-2
CDR3aa: CASSQDKWGLARDVYF
CDR3nt: TGTGCCAGCAGCCAAGATAAGTGGGGATTAGCGCGAGATGTGTATTTT

len: 16
abundance: few
d_gene: TRBD2
j_gene: TRBJ2-3
v_gene: TRBV2
CDR3aa: CASLLAGGGFTDTQYF
CDR3nt: TGTGCCAGCCTCTTAGCGGGAGGGGGATTCACAGATACGCAGTATTTT

len: 16
abundance: .
d_gene: .
j_gene: TRBJ2-5
v_gene: TRBV4-2
CDR3aa: CASSENRAATQETQYF
CDR3nt: TGTGCCAGCAGCGAGAACCGGGCCGCTACTCAAGAGACCCAGTACTTC

len: 15
abundance: few
d_gene: TRBD2
j_gene: TRBJ2-1
v_gene: TRBV12-3/TRBV12-4
CDR3aa: CASSASGSPYNEQFF
CDR3nt: TGTGCCAGCAGTGCGAGCGGGAGTCCCTACAATGAGCAGTTCTTC

len: 14
abundance: .
d_gene: .
j_gene: TRBJ2-7
v_gene: TRBV4-1
CDR3aa: CASSQASSDYEQYF
CDR3nt: TGCGCCAGCAGCCAAGCGTCCTCCGACTACGAGCAGTACTTC

len: 13
abundance: few
d_gene: .
j_gene: TRBJ1-5
v_gene: TRBV20-1
CDR3aa: CSARRAPRRPQHF
CDR3nt: TGCAGTGCTCGCCGGGCCCCTCGCCGGCCCCAGCATTTT

len: 15
abundance: .
d_gene: .
j_gene: TRBJ2-5
v_gene: TRBV2
CDR3aa: CASRGTGGLRKTQYF
CDR3nt: TGTGCCAGCAGGGGGACTGGCGGCCTCCGAAAGACCCAGTACTTC

len: 13
abundance: many
d_gene: .
j_gene: TRBJ2-1
v_gene: TRBV12-3/TRBV12-4
CDR3aa: CASSLGPADEQFF
CDR3nt: TGTGCCAGCAGTTTAGGCCCCGCGGATGAGCAGTTCTTC

len: 13
abundance: .
d_gene: TRBD1
j_gene: TRBJ2-1
v_gene: TRBV20-1
CDR3aa: CSAGYRGYNEQFF
CDR3nt: TGCAGTGCTGGCTACAGGGGATACAATGAGCAGTTCTTC

len: 13
abundance: .
d_gene: .
j_gene: TRBJ2-3
v_gene: TRBV6-1
CDR3aa: CASPRDSTDTQYF
CDR3nt: TGTGCCAGCCCTCGGGACAGCACAGATACGCAGTATTTT

len: 17
abundance: once
d_gene: TRBD2
j_gene: TRBJ2-1
v_gene: TRBV4-2
CDR3aa: CASSPGHGGARYNEQFF
CDR3nt: TGTGCCAGCAGCCCTGGTCACGGGGGGGCCCGGTACAATGAGCAGTTCTTC

len: 14
abundance: .
d_gene: .
j_gene: TRBJ2-3
v_gene: TRBV20-1
CDR3aa: CSARGIESTDTQYF
CDR3nt: TGCAGTGCTAGAGGCATTGAAAGCACAGATACGCAGTATTTT

len: 15
abundance: once
d_gene: .
j_gene: TRBJ2-3
v_gene: TRBV6-1
CDR3aa: CAADRIAGFTDTQYF
CDR3nt: TGTGCCGCGGACAGGATAGCGGGGTTCACAGATACGCAGTATTTT

len: 16
abundance: .
d_gene: TRBD2
j_gene: TRBJ2-3
v_gene: TRBV14
CDR3aa: CASSPGTSGGPDTQYF
CDR3nt: TGTGCCAGCAGCCCAGGGACTAGCGGGGGGCCGGATACGCAGTATTTT

len: 17
abundance: .
d_gene: TRBD2
j_gene: TRBJ2-2
v_gene: TRBV4-2
CDR3aa: CASSQGLAGGITGELFF
CDR3nt: TGTGCCAGCAGCCAGGGACTAGCGGGGGGCATCACCGGGGAGCTGTTTTTT

len: 18
abundance: .
d_gene: TRBD2
j_gene: TRBJ2-7
v_gene: TRBV20-1
CDR3aa: CSARDGGLAGDSSYEQYF
CDR3nt: TGCAGTGCTAGAGATGGAGGGTTAGCGGGGGATAGCTCCTACGAGCAGTACTTC

len: 16
abundance: few
d_gene: TRBD2
j_gene: TRBJ2-1
v_gene: TRBV4-1
CDR3aa: CASSRTSGSSYNEQFF
CDR3nt: TGCGCCAGCAGCCGGACTAGCGGGAGCTCCTACAATGAGCAGTTCTTC

len: 18
abundance: .
d_gene: TRBD2
j_gene: TRBJ2-5
v_gene: TRBV3-1
CDR3aa: CASSLRLAGGPELGTQYF
CDR3nt: TGTGCCAGCAGCCTCAGACTAGCGGGGGGGCCAGAACTCGGGACCCAGTACTTC

len: 11
abundance: .
d_gene: .
j_gene: TRBJ1-1
v_gene: TRBV7-9
CDR3aa: CASSPGLEAFF
CDR3nt: TGTGCCAGCAGCCCTGGCCTCGAAGCTTTCTTT

len: 14
abundance: many
d_gene: .
j_gene: TRBJ1-1
v_gene: TRBV4-1
CDR3aa: CASSQGALNTEAFF
CDR3nt: TGCGCCAGCAGCCAAGGGGCCTTGAACACTGAAGCTTTCTTT

len: 15
abundance: .
d_gene: .
j_gene: TRBJ2-3
v_gene: TRBV11-2
CDR3aa: CASAAGGAHGDTQYF
CDR3nt: TGTGCCAGCGCCGCGGGCGGGGCCCATGGAGATACGCAGTATTTT

len: 13
abundance: few
d_gene: .
j_gene: TRBJ2-7
v_gene: TRBV2
CDR3aa: CGSRGGSSYEQYF
CDR3nt: TGTGGAAGCAGGGGCGGAAGCTCCTACGAGCAGTACTTC

len: 13
abundance: many
d_gene: TRBD1
j_gene: TRBJ2-2
v_gene: TRBV2
CDR3aa: CASRGQGTGELFF
CDR3nt: TGTGCCAGCAGGGGACAGGGGACCGGGGAGCTGTTTTTT

len: 13
abundance: .
d_gene: .
j_gene: TRBJ2-1
v_gene: TRBV2
CDR3aa: CASAGQPYNEQFF
CDR3nt: TGTGCCAGCGCCGGACAGCCCTACAATGAGCAGTTCTTC

len: 15
abundance: .
d_gene: .
j_gene: TRBJ2-7
v_gene: TRBV4-1
CDR3aa: CASSQGRSLSYEQYF
CDR3nt: TGCGCCAGCAGCCAAGGCCGAAGTTTGAGCTACGAGCAGTACTTC

len: 14
abundance: few
d_gene: .
j_gene: TRBJ2-7
v_gene: TRBV15
CDR3aa: CATSRDPQGDEQYF
CDR3nt: TGTGCCACCAGCAGAGATCCCCAGGGTGACGAGCAGTACTTC

len: 14
abundance: .
d_gene: .
j_gene: TRBJ1-4
v_gene: TRBV11-3
CDR3aa: CARLINRTNEKLFF
CDR3nt: TGTGCCAGACTTATAAACCGGACTAATGAAAAACTGTTTTTT

len: 14
abundance: .
d_gene: TRBD1
j_gene: TRBJ2-1
v_gene: TRBV20-1
CDR3aa: CSARTGEGYNEQFF
CDR3nt: TGCAGTGCTAGGACAGGGGAAGGCTACAATGAGCAGTTCTTC

len: 18
abundance: few
d_gene: TRBD1
j_gene: TRBJ1-4
v_gene: TRBV5-6
CDR3aa: CASSLMSEGAIGDEKLFF
CDR3nt: TGTGCCAGCAGCTTGATGAGCGAGGGGGCCATAGGTGATGAAAAACTGTTTTTT

len: 17
abundance: .
d_gene: TRBD2
j_gene: TRBJ2-2
v_gene: TRBV9
CDR3aa: CASSSGLAGPNTGELFF
CDR3nt: TGTGCCAGCAGCTCTGGACTAGCGGGACCGAACACCGGGGAGCTGTTTTTT

len: 16
abundance: many
d_gene: TRBD2
j_gene: TRBJ2-1
v_gene: TRBV27
CDR3aa: CASSSGRLAGENEQFF
CDR3nt: TGTGCCAGCAGCTCAGGGAGGCTAGCGGGAGAGAATGAGCAGTTCTTC

len: 16
abundance: many
d_gene: TRBD2
j_gene: TRBJ2-1
v_gene: TRBV7-9
CDR3aa: CASSLPTSGGYNEQFF
CDR3nt: TGTGCCAGCAGCTTACCCACTAGCGGGGGCTACAATGAGCAGTTCTTC

len: 16
abundance: .
d_gene: .
j_gene: TRBJ2-6
v_gene: TRBV5-1
CDR3aa: CASSSGLGSGANVLTF
CDR3nt: TGCGCCAGCAGCTCTGGCCTGGGCTCTGGGGCCAACGTCCTGACTTTC

len: 12
abundance: .
d_gene: .
j_gene: TRBJ1-6
v_gene: TRBV3-1
CDR3aa: CASSPRNSPLHF
CDR3nt: TGTGCCAGCAGCCCGAGGAATTCACCCCTCCACTTT

len: 20
abundance: many
d_gene: TRBD1
j_gene: TRBJ2-6
v_gene: TRBV5-1
CDR3aa: CASSWPLDRGQITGANVLTF
CDR3nt: TGCGCCAGCAGCTGGCCTTTAGACAGGGGACAAATTACTGGGGCCAACGTCCTGACTTTC

len: 12
abundance: .
d_gene: .
j_gene: TRBJ2-3
v_gene: TRBV29-1
CDR3aa: CSSTGETDTQYF
CDR3nt: TGCAGCTCTACGGGAGAAACAGATACGCAGTATTTT

len: 16
abundance: .
d_gene: .
j_gene: TRBJ2-2
v_gene: TRBV6-5
CDR3aa: CASSYSGGLGLGELFF
CDR3nt: TGTGCCAGCAGTTACTCGGGGGGCCTCGGCCTCGGGGAGCTGTTTTTT